The 2 T cell receptor beta chains below all came from one sample that was sequenced in a study of post-analysis software for immune sequencing data. Findings and limits, study-wide: About five TRBV segments were more frequent in patients than controls; TRBV5-6, TRBV5-1 and TRBV20-1 belonged to this group.

Their cognate antigens are unknown. The library was made from cDNA and included unique molecular identifiers. TCRdb recomputed calls from the PCR reads with MiXCR, one row per CDR3 protein. The table lists about half a million distinct CDR3 sequences, approximately 45% of them singletons, with 9% to 14% in the top ten. Sequenced input: blood. The receptors shown here come from a girl aged 5 to 17 with multiple sclerosis.

The V and J genes are TRBV7-2 and TRBJ1-5; D remains unclear. The ends were cut back, 2 bases at V and 3 bases at J, with 5 bases in the middle. The CDR3 is 13 amino acids. Per germline, CDR1 SGHTA and CDR2 FQGNSA. CDR3 protein: CASSLQFNQPQHF. The CDR3, as DNA: TGTGCCAGCAGCTTACAGTTCAATCAGCCCCAGCATTTT.

The CDR3 is CATLGDPPYGYTF. The CDR3 bases are TGTGCCACCCTCGGGGATCCTCCCTATGGCTACACCTTC. V is TRBV24-1 and J is TRBJ1-2; D gene unclear. The CDR3 is 13 residues long. CDR1 and CDR2 from the germline V gene are KGHDR and SFDVKD. V lost 9 bases and J lost 4, with 14 bases in between.